This T cell receptor beta chain was obtained from a study of cytomegalovirus exposure and HLA in healthy donors (dated by TCRdb to about 2017). At the level of the whole study: According to an earlier analysis of 550 to 750 of the donors, roughly 180 million T cells yielded 100 million or so unique TCR beta sequences and about 280 Gb of sequence data. A later genetic analysis took genome-wide SNP genotypes for about 65% of the 666 donors and used that subset as a discovery cohort. Every repertoire in the discovery cohort had been generated on one and the same sequencing platform. A later analysis re-analyzed previously published TCR beta repertoires from 660 or so donors and added high-resolution HLA genotyping to study TCR occurrence patterns. To decide whether each TCR beta V gene segment behaved as functional or pseudogenic, an earlier analysis of some 600 of the donors relied on high-throughput TCR beta sequencing. Among around 400 genotyped donors of the cohort, an average of roughly 230,000 unique TCR beta nucleotide sequences was sequenced per donor, of which 15% to 20% were non-productive. A separate validation cohort of roughly 130 different subjects was used in addition to the roughly 640-subject first cohort. The number of typed donors differed by locus: roughly 620-640 for A, B, C, DRB1 and DQB1; some 500 for DQA1; some 610 for DPA1; and roughly 470 for DPB1. Both class I and class II loci were covered by HLA typing, at four-digit resolution. The aim of the study was to test whether cataloging public T cell receptors could identify signatures of past pathogen exposure. High-throughput TCR immunosequencing, statistical association of individual TCRs with disease status, and machine learning were combined to predict cytomegalovirus infection status. Roughly 5 DR-DQ haplotypes were handled as single units for association and clustering, since linkage in the cohort was strong. Rather than drawing on any new phenotypic data, the later analysis identified candidate immune exposures from TCR beta sequences and the way those sequences occurred across donors. Of the 300 to 450 genotyped donors, approximately 81% were placed in the genetic ancestry cluster associated with self-reported Caucasian donors. An early release covering just under 650 HLA-typed donors comprised about 300 gigabases of sequencing data and 65 million to 100 million unique TCR sequences. The study profiled the T cell repertoires of under 850 subjects by immunosequencing and related them to cytomegalovirus serostatus. Donor age, sex, ethnicity and CMV serostatus were collected together with the repertoire data. The paper's findings and limits, for the study overall: Three of the identified cytomegalovirus-associated TCR beta chains were confirmed in vitro to be specific for cytomegalovirus antigens. While some public TCRs were present in many individuals, most TCR sequences turned up only very rarely across donors. Linkage disequilibrium might explain the correlated functional status among segregating V segments, but an unknown experimental factor could not be ruled out. A further reported finding was that TCR beta sequences accurately predicted the HLA-A and HLA-B alleles for most subjects in the first cohort. An association between a missense DCLRE1C variant and V-gene and J-gene trimming of TCR beta chains was found in a later genetic analysis and replicated in an independent cohort. According to a later analysis, most CMV-associated TCR beta chains appeared to be HLA-restricted, and the HLA associations seemed to be driven largely by CMV exposure. A later analysis associated about 16,000 TCR beta sequences with specific HLA alleles at a false discovery rate of 0.05. Because the 87-base-pair reads could not distinguish some IMGT-functional V segments, including TRBV6-2 and TRBV6-3, those segments were excluded. Because counts were too low, roughly 16 rarely observed V segments, including chromosome 9 orphons, were excluded from the earlier analysis of several hundred of the donors. Because some donors lacked HLA typing at each locus, the association tests relied only on the typed subset. When HLA alleles, especially DR and DQ, strongly co-occurred, attributing TCR associations to individual alleles was difficult. In this cohort, only TCR beta chains were sequenced, and detectable features were limited by the absence of alpha or paired-chain data. In the study, approximately 160 TCR beta chains were listed as associated with cytomegalovirus. The classifier was reported to diagnose cytomegalovirus status with high specificity and sensitivity in both the original cohort and the validation cohort. A later analysis reported that several top co-occurrence clusters appeared linked to parvovirus B19, influenza, CMV and Epstein-Barr virus. According to a later analysis, TCR association rates differed among HLA loci, with DRB1 alleles showing the most associated TCRs and HLA-C alleles showing the fewest. The sequencing pipeline was judged likely to have produced a cluster of highly shared sequence variants as a technical artifact. A later analysis found that HLA-associated TCR beta chains were more clonally expanded and had lower generation probabilities than equally common non-associated chains. In a later genetic analysis, fewer N-insertions in productive TCRs were reported among donors in an Asian-associated ancestry cluster than the roughly 700-donor mean. It was suggested by the authors that the approach could potentially be generalized to other disease states and immunological phenotypes. Presence/absence analyses assumed roughly uniform sequencing depth across donors, an assumption that may not hold. Broadly in line with IMGT annotations, most TCR beta V segments showed up in productive rearrangements about 90% or about 30% of the time in an earlier analysis of about 500 of the donors. Immune exposure information for the cohort was limited to CMV serostatus.

Concerning this clone itself: Its antigen specificity is not known. The DNA is left out, because the CDR3 cannot be placed on it with certainty; the CDR3 is given as TCRdb lists it.

Library preparation used the immunoSEQ multiplex PCR assay. For the multiplex PCR, a mixture combining 60 forward primers for TCR Vbeta segments and 13 reverse primers for TCR Jbeta segments was used. A multiplex PCR assay on genomic DNA amplified the CDR3 region of rearranged TCR beta genes. Amplified TCR beta libraries were sequenced as 87-base-pair reads on the Illumina HiSeq System. As for the authors' bioinformatics: Across the 600 to 700 repertoires, a later analysis counted approximately 83 million unique TCR beta chains, roughly 11 million of which were shared by at least two donors. Raw reads were error-corrected and collapsed into unique sequences by a nearest-neighbor algorithm in which closely related sequences were merged to remove PCR and sequencing errors. To assign V, D and J gene segments, CDR3 sequences were aligned to IMGT reference sequences. Each retained sequence needed at least a six-nucleotide match to both a V gene segment and a J gene segment. A rearrangement counted as productive if the CDR3 had no stop codons and remained in frame with V and J, and every other rearrangement counted as non-productive. Following IMGT convention, CDR3 was defined as the stretch from the second conserved V-encoded cysteine up to the conserved J-encoded phenylalanine. In an earlier analysis of 587 of the donors, sequences lacking an unambiguous match to a single V gene segment were excluded. An earlier analysis of about 600 of the donors called V segments functional above 56.7% productive rearrangements and segregating when the between-donor standard deviation exceeded 5%. To diagnose cytomegalovirus status from the catalog of TCR beta chain sequences, a statistical classification framework was built. In a later analysis, TCR nucleotide sequences were compared against IMGT/GENE-DB human TR gene sequences so that V and J genes could be assigned. Using the TCRdist pipeline, a later analysis assigned CDR3 sequences along with most-parsimonious VDJ recombination scenarios. In a later analysis, each TCR beta chain was defined by its CDR3 amino acid sequence together with its V-gene family, and reads lacking a unique V-gene family were excluded. As a way to deal with suspected cross-contamination and a sequencing artifact, a later analysis dropped approximately 570 nucleotide sequences that were highly shared and had low generation probability. In a later analysis, a clonal expansion index was calculated for each public chain from normalized within-repertoire ranks of inferred template counts. In a later analysis, generation probabilities were computed with a VDJ recombination model fitted to out-of-frame rearrangements, and the resulting probabilities were checked against IGoR. In a later analysis, hypergeometric tests were used to score TCR-TCR, TCR-HLA and TCR-CMV co-occurrence, with a repertoire-size bias correction applied to TCR pairs. False discovery rates were estimated in a later analysis by permuting HLA or CMV assignments 20 times. In a later analysis, co-occurring TCRs were grouped using DBSCAN, and TCRdist sequence similarity was added for clustering within HLA-allele-positive subsets. Repertoires with fewer than 30,000 or more than 120,000 public chains were left out of co-occurrence clustering, as were about five repertoires with anomalous nucleotide sharing. The source is immuneACCESS, and TCRdb retained only in-frame sequences with V and J called. Part of the clones is not carried over; for the studies checked, unresolved V genes explain less than half of this, and the remainder is unexplained. V and J calls and clone size are copied from that table; D and trimming were computed from the DNA. The sample contains under 150,000 clones, around 78% of them found a single time. Of the sample, around 1.8% is held by the ten largest clones.

In total, about 650 healthy bone marrow donors made up the cohort. Cohort members were all nominally healthy when sampled, although unrecorded immune exposures were likely present. The donor tested CMV seronegative and was one of the 352 seronegative cohort members. Each donor provided a peripheral blood sample, and peripheral blood mononuclear cells were used for TCR beta sequencing. The Qiagen DNeasy Blood Extraction Kit was used to extract genomic DNA from the blood cell samples. The germline V gene gives CDR1 as SQVTM and CDR2 as ANQGSEA. The CDR3 measures 11 amino acids from cysteine to phenylalanine.

The V and J segments used are TRBV29-1 and TRBJ1-2; whether TRBD1, the table's D call, matches the DNA was not checked. The TCR originated in a woman between 50 and 59 years old in good health and CMV-seronegative. Sequencing was performed on PBMCs. The CDR3 has the sequence CSVGTGSGYPF.